This T cell receptor (beta chain) was captured by sequencing in a study of breast tumors, draining lymph nodes, adjacent tissues. Study-wide results and limits: Luminal-like breast cancer showed significantly higher tumor–nontumor repertoire similarity than basal-like. Tumor repertoires ranked between lymph nodes and nontumor tissue in diversity, with V and J gene preferences. Tumor T cell lymph node origin was a supported hypothesis, not proven. Most tumor T cells seemingly derive from lymph node, then expand in tumor.

The J segment lost 11 bases and the V segment lost 7 bases, leaving 13 bases of the junction unmatched. This CDR3 has 15 residues. Each CDR3 protein gets one entry after TCRdb re-called the multiplex PCR reads with MiXCR. In the table there are 15,000 to 20,000 distinct CDR3 sequences, roughly 45% of which are singletons. This clonotype is judged medium-sized. What it recognizes is unknown. This TCR was recovered from a female donor with breast cancer. Some clones in this sample may be carry-over from other donors' samples. The source material was tumor-adjacent breast tissue. J is TRBJ1-4 and V is TRBV12-3 or TRBV12-4; 10 bases map to TRBD1. The CDR3 DNA follows: TGTGCCAGCACCGGGAGGGGACAGGGGATCGGGAAACTGTTTTTT. Its translation is CASTGRGQGIGKLFF.